This T cell receptor beta chain was profiled in a study of OX40 agonist ivuxolimab in advanced cancers. The overall study: Three individuals attained partial responses, comprising one hepatocellular carcinoma case and two cutaneous melanoma cases.

Clones were read by immunoSEQ multiplex PCR, and TCRdb kept only the in-frame ones, dropping some. The sample shows around 77,000 clones, 85% of them seen only once. The CDR3 has 16 amino acids. Between the trimmed V and J ends, which lost 1 base and 0 bases, there was a span of 10 bases. CDR1 and CDR2 (germline): SNHLY, FYNNEI. This rearrangement joins TRBV2 to TRBJ1-5; unclear D gene. This receptor was taken from an adult with an advanced solid tumor such as melanoma, head and neck, liver or kidney cancer. The starting material was CD4+ or CD8+ T cells sorted from blood, obtained in a trial of the OX40 agonist ivuxolimab. CDR3 loop: CASSEDYWTSNQPQHF. The CDR3 DNA follows: TGTGCCAGCAGTGAAGATTATTGGACTAGCAATCAGCCCCAGCATTTT.